This T cell receptor (beta chain) emerged from a study of T cells in Graves' hyperthyroidism and ophthalmopathy. Study results and caveats: The blood repertoire included most of the expanded thyroid clonotypes above 0.001.

This clonotype was recorded at least ten times. No antigen is known for it. The patients, who ranged from 18 to 65 in age, presented with newly diagnosed hyperthyroidism lasting under 2 months. RNA transcripts gave rise to amplified TCR beta CDR3 regions. A set of HTBI primers served as the primers for a first-round RT-PCR of the TCR CDR3. One entry per CDR3 protein results from TCRdb running MiXCR on the multiplex PCR reads. The table has roughly 740,000 distinct CDR3 sequences, 16% seen once; the top ten hold roughly 8%. Per the germline V gene, CDR1 is MNHEY and CDR2 is SVGEGT. V dropped 3 bases and J dropped 3 bases, with 21 bases sitting between them. The CDR3 has 17 residues.

The specimen sequenced was blood. This chain links TRBV6-2 or TRBV6-3 with TRBJ2-7, with unresolved D. The receptor was derived from a man younger than 35 with Graves' hyperthyroidism. Written as DNA, the CDR3 is TGTGCCAGCAGTTATCCGATTCCCGACCAGACTCTCTACGAGCAGTACTTC. The encoded protein is CASSYPIPDQTLYEQYF.